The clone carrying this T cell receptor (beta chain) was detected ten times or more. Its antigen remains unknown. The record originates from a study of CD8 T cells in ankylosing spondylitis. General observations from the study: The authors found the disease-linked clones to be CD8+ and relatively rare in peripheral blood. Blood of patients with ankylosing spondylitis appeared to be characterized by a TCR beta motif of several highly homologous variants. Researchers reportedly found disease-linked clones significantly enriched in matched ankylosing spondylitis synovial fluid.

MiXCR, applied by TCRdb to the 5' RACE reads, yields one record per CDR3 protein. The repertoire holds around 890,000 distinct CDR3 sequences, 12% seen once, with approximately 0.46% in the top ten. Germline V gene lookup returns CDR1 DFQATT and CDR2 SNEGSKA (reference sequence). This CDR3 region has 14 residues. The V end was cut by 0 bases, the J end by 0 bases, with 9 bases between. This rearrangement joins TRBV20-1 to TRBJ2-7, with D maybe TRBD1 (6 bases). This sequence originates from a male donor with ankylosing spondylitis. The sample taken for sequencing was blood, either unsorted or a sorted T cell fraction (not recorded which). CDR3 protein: CSARDQGISYEQYF. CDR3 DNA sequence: TGCAGTGCTAGAGATCAGGGGATCTCCTACGAGCAGTACTTC.